This TCR beta chain was retrieved from a study of T cells in Graves' hyperthyroidism and ophthalmopathy. Amplification of TCR beta CDR3 regions was performed using RNA transcripts as template. Carried out on the TCR CDR3, a first-round RT-PCR used the HTBI primer set. TCRdb redid the calling of the multiplex PCR reads with MiXCR, one entry per CDR3 protein. The data hold 600,000 to 750,000 distinct CDR3 sequences, with 15% to 20% observed a single time. From germline, CDR1 is KGHDR and CDR2 SFDVKD. The CDR3 spans 16 residues. J was trimmed by 4 bases and V by 3 bases; bases with no gene match: 3. The V and J genes are TRBV24-1 and TRBJ2-1, with TRBD2 matching over 12 bases. This receptor was taken from a man aged 50-59 years with Graves' hyperthyroidism. Material: blood. The CDR3 coding sequence is TGTGCCACCAGTGATCCCGGGACTAGCGGGTACAATGAGCAGTTCTTC. Translated: CATSDPGTSGYNEQFF.